The rows below give T cell receptor beta chains drawn from one sample of a study of control samples from healthy donors and cancer patients. Profiled with immunoSEQ multiplex PCR; TCRdb holds only in-frame clones, not every one. The data show fewer than 300,000 clones, about 80% seen once. The material sequenced was PBMCs. The receptors come from a woman aged 55-75 years with lung cancer. The CDR3 runs from the conserved cysteine through the conserved F or W. Fields, in order: V gene, D gene, J gene, clone size, CDR3 protein, CDR3 DNA. The D gene is left open where the match is weak. Expanded clones are given a class, and other clones once, few, many or no size at all.

v_call: TRBV5-1
d_call: NA
j_call: TRBJ2-1
clone_size: NA
cdr3_aa: CASSSDLYNEQFF
cdr3_nt: TGCGCCAGCAGCTCCGACCTTTACAATGAGCAGTTCTTC

v_call: TRBV20-1
d_call: NA
j_call: TRBJ2-4
clone_size: NA
cdr3_aa: CSAHRVNIQYF
cdr3_nt: TGCAGTGCCCATCGAGTTAACATTCAGTACTTC

v_call: TRBV12-3/TRBV12-4
d_call: NA
j_call: TRBJ1-2
clone_size: NA
cdr3_aa: CASSLRFYGYTF
cdr3_nt: TGTGCCAGCAGTTTAAGGTTCTATGGCTACACCTTC

v_call: TRBV5-1
d_call: NA
j_call: TRBJ2-1
clone_size: NA
cdr3_aa: CASSLVSNEQFF
cdr3_nt: TGCGCCAGCAGCTTAGTTTCCAATGAGCAGTTCTTC

v_call: TRBV28
d_call: NA
j_call: TRBJ1-6
clone_size: NA
cdr3_aa: CASSSGPGQINNSPLHF
cdr3_nt: TGTGCCAGCAGTTCCGGGCCGGGGCAGATAAATAATTCACCCCTCCACTTT

v_call: TRBV11-1
d_call: TRBD1
j_call: TRBJ2-3
clone_size: few
cdr3_aa: CASSLQGAADTQYF
cdr3_nt: TGTGCCAGCAGCTTACAGGGGGCTGCAGATACGCAGTATTTT

v_call: TRBV5-1
d_call: NA
j_call: TRBJ2-7
clone_size: NA
cdr3_aa: CASSMTSRVYEQYF
cdr3_nt: TGCGCCAGCAGCATGACCTCCAGGGTCTACGAGCAGTACTTC

v_call: TRBV3-1/TRBV3-2
d_call: NA
j_call: TRBJ2-3
clone_size: once
cdr3_aa: CASMQGSTDTQYF
cdr3_nt: TGTGCCAGCATGCAGGGGAGCACAGATACGCAGTATTTT

v_call: TRBV10-3
d_call: TRBD1
j_call: TRBJ2-1
clone_size: NA
cdr3_aa: CAISADRGDNEQFF
cdr3_nt: TGTGCCATCAGTGCGGACAGGGGGGATAATGAGCAGTTCTTC

v_call: TRBV4-1
d_call: TRBD1
j_call: TRBJ1-4
clone_size: few
cdr3_aa: CASSQTGGQSNEKLFF
cdr3_nt: TGCGCCAGCAGCCAGACCGGGGGACAGAGTAATGAAAAACTGTTTTTT

v_call: TRBV19
d_call: NA
j_call: TRBJ1-1
clone_size: NA
cdr3_aa: CASSIDPGDTEAFF
cdr3_nt: TGTGCCAGTAGTATAGACCCGGGGGATACTGAAGCTTTCTTT

v_call: TRBV18
d_call: NA
j_call: TRBJ2-7
clone_size: few
cdr3_aa: CASSPRQGSSEQYF
cdr3_nt: TGTGCCAGCTCACCACGGCAGGGGTCCAGCGAGCAGTACTTC

v_call: TRBV30
d_call: NA
j_call: TRBJ1-6
clone_size: NA
cdr3_aa: CAWSVLGGPLHF
cdr3_nt: TGTGCCTGGAGTGTACTCGGCGGGCCCCTCCACTTT

v_call: TRBV10-1
d_call: TRBD2
j_call: TRBJ2-7
clone_size: NA
cdr3_aa: CASSEGTSGRAEEQYF
cdr3_nt: TGCGCCAGCAGTGAAGGGACTAGCGGGAGGGCAGAAGAGCAGTACTTC

v_call: TRBV27
d_call: TRBD2
j_call: TRBJ2-5
clone_size: NA
cdr3_aa: CANPKRTSGQETQYF
cdr3_nt: TGTGCCAACCCCAAGCGGACTAGCGGGCAAGAGACCCAGTACTTC

v_call: TRBV30
d_call: NA
j_call: TRBJ1-5
clone_size: NA
cdr3_aa: CAWSGQGNQPQHF
cdr3_nt: TGTGCCTGGAGTGGACAGGGCAATCAGCCCCAGCATTTT

v_call: TRBV5-4
d_call: NA
j_call: TRBJ1-2
clone_size: few
cdr3_aa: CASSGEWGGAGYTF
cdr3_nt: TGTGCCAGCAGCGGTGAATGGGGGGGCGCCGGCTACACCTTC

v_call: TRBV18
d_call: NA
j_call: TRBJ1-5
clone_size: medium-sized
cdr3_aa: CASSPGMGDQPQHF
cdr3_nt: TGTGCCAGCTCACCCGGGATGGGGGATCAGCCCCAGCATTTT

v_call: TRBV4-1
d_call: NA
j_call: TRBJ2-7
clone_size: NA
cdr3_aa: CASSQMGLPGNEQYF
cdr3_nt: TGCGCCAGCAGCCAGATGGGACTGCCCGGGAACGAGCAGTACTTC

v_call: TRBV4-1
d_call: TRBD1
j_call: TRBJ2-7
clone_size: NA
cdr3_aa: CASSPTPGQPSYEQYF
cdr3_nt: TGCGCCAGCAGCCCAACTCCGGGACAGCCGTCCTACGAGCAGTACTTC

v_call: TRBV5-1
d_call: TRBD2
j_call: TRBJ2-1
clone_size: NA
cdr3_aa: CASSLLASGGNEQFF
cdr3_nt: TGCGCCAGCAGCTTGTTGGCTAGCGGGGGTAATGAGCAGTTCTTC

v_call: TRBV7-8
d_call: NA
j_call: TRBJ2-7
clone_size: NA
cdr3_aa: CASSIQDFASSYEQYF
cdr3_nt: TGTGCCAGCAGCATTCAGGACTTTGCGAGCTCCTACGAGCAGTACTTC

v_call: TRBV14
d_call: NA
j_call: TRBJ1-6
clone_size: NA
cdr3_aa: CASSQVDSAHSPLHF
cdr3_nt: TGTGCCAGCAGCCAAGTCGACAGTGCTCATTCACCCCTCCACTTT

v_call: TRBV3-1/TRBV3-2
d_call: TRBD1
j_call: TRBJ2-2
clone_size: NA
cdr3_aa: CASSPRQGRELFF
cdr3_nt: TGTGCCAGCAGCCCTAGACAGGGTAGGGAGCTGTTTTTT

v_call: TRBV7-9
d_call: NA
j_call: TRBJ2-1
clone_size: NA
cdr3_aa: CASSLRTDYNEQFF
cdr3_nt: TGTGCCAGCAGCCTCCGGACGGACTACAATGAGCAGTTCTTC

v_call: TRBV5-1
d_call: NA
j_call: TRBJ1-1
clone_size: NA
cdr3_aa: CASSLDVNTEAFF
cdr3_nt: TGCGCCAGCAGTTTGGACGTTAACACTGAAGCTTTCTTT

v_call: TRBV5-1
d_call: TRBD2
j_call: TRBJ2-5
clone_size: NA
cdr3_aa: CASSPGTSGSSGETQYF
cdr3_nt: TGCGCCAGCAGCCCGGGGACTAGCGGGAGTTCGGGTGAGACCCAGTACTTC

v_call: TRBV7-3
d_call: TRBD1
j_call: TRBJ2-7
clone_size: once
cdr3_aa: CASSLGTGVSYEQYF
cdr3_nt: TGTGCCAGCAGCTTAGGGACAGGGGTGAGCTACGAGCAGTACTTC

v_call: TRBV6-5
d_call: NA
j_call: TRBJ1-2
clone_size: once
cdr3_aa: CASRIQGTGVYGYTF
cdr3_nt: TGTGCCAGCAGGATACAGGGCACAGGAGTTTATGGCTACACCTTC

v_call: TRBV3-1/TRBV3-2
d_call: NA
j_call: TRBJ1-5
clone_size: NA
cdr3_aa: CASSQSVLLHSNQPQHF
cdr3_nt: TGTGCCAGCAGCCAATCTGTCCTTCTTCATAGCAATCAGCCCCAGCATTTT

v_call: TRBV12-3/TRBV12-4
d_call: NA
j_call: TRBJ1-4
clone_size: NA
cdr3_aa: CASSPVWGPLFF
cdr3_nt: TGTGCCAGCAGCCCCGTCTGGGGGCCCCTGTTTTTT

v_call: TRBV9
d_call: NA
j_call: TRBJ1-4
clone_size: NA
cdr3_aa: CASSVAGVNEKLFF
cdr3_nt: TGTGCCAGCAGCGTAGCAGGAGTTAATGAAAAACTGTTTTTT

v_call: TRBV7-9
d_call: NA
j_call: TRBJ1-5
clone_size: many
cdr3_aa: CASSFSTQPQHF
cdr3_nt: TGTGCCAGCAGCTTTTCAACGCAGCCCCAGCATTTT

v_call: TRBV19
d_call: TRBD1
j_call: TRBJ1-2
clone_size: NA
cdr3_aa: CASSIGRGQLGYTF
cdr3_nt: TGTGCCAGTAGTATAGGCAGGGGGCAACTTGGCTACACCTTC

v_call: TRBV10-1
d_call: NA
j_call: TRBJ2-1
clone_size: NA
cdr3_aa: CASSDYGGGYNEQFF
cdr3_nt: TGCGCCAGCAGTGATTATGGCGGAGGGTACAATGAGCAGTTCTTC

v_call: TRBV7-2
d_call: NA
j_call: TRBJ2-3
clone_size: once
cdr3_aa: CASSAPPGTVGSQYF
cdr3_nt: TGTGCCAGCAGCGCGCCTCCGGGGACGGTCGGATCGCAGTATTTT

v_call: TRBV18
d_call: NA
j_call: TRBJ1-1
clone_size: NA
cdr3_aa: CASSKPSGGVGGTEAFF
cdr3_nt: TGTGCCAGCTCGAAACCTTCGGGGGGGGTCGGAGGCACTGAAGCTTTCTTT

v_call: TRBV7-9
d_call: NA
j_call: TRBJ1-2
clone_size: few
cdr3_aa: CASSFTGTSGVYGYTF
cdr3_nt: TGTGCCAGCAGCTTCACCGGGACCAGTGGGGTCTATGGCTACACCTTC

v_call: TRBV28
d_call: NA
j_call: TRBJ1-4
clone_size: NA
cdr3_aa: CASQGGGEKLFF
cdr3_nt: TGTGCCAGCCAGGGTGGGGGTGAAAAACTGTTTTTT

v_call: TRBV4-2
d_call: NA
j_call: TRBJ1-1
clone_size: NA
cdr3_aa: CASSQDGTMNTEAFF
cdr3_nt: TGTGCCAGCAGCCAAGATGGAACCATGAACACTGAAGCTTTCTTT

v_call: TRBV7-3
d_call: NA
j_call: TRBJ2-7
clone_size: NA
cdr3_aa: CASSRGREGEQYF
cdr3_nt: TGTGCCAGCAGCCGGGGGCGGGAAGGAGAGCAGTACTTC

v_call: TRBV7-9
d_call: NA
j_call: TRBJ1-2
clone_size: NA
cdr3_aa: CASSGQNFYGYTF
cdr3_nt: TGTGCCAGCAGCGGTCAGAACTTCTATGGCTACACCTTC

v_call: TRBV4-1
d_call: TRBD1
j_call: TRBJ1-1
clone_size: NA
cdr3_aa: CASSQEDREGLEAFF
cdr3_nt: TGCGCCAGCAGCCAGGAAGACAGGGAAGGACTTGAAGCTTTCTTT

v_call: TRBV28
d_call: NA
j_call: TRBJ2-1
clone_size: NA
cdr3_aa: CASTPLGGYNEQFF
cdr3_nt: TGTGCCAGCACTCCTCTAGGGGGGTACAATGAGCAGTTCTTC

v_call: TRBV6-5
d_call: NA
j_call: TRBJ1-2
clone_size: NA
cdr3_aa: CASSYMGIDGYTF
cdr3_nt: TGTGCCAGCAGTTACATGGGTATTGATGGCTACACCTTC

v_call: TRBV3-1/TRBV3-2
d_call: NA
j_call: TRBJ2-1
clone_size: NA
cdr3_aa: CASSQDVRLNEQFF
cdr3_nt: TGTGCCAGCAGCCAAGATGTGCGGCTCAATGAGCAGTTCTTC

v_call: TRBV5-1
d_call: NA
j_call: TRBJ1-2
clone_size: NA
cdr3_aa: CASSIDSGGYGYTF
cdr3_nt: TGCGCCAGCAGCATCGACTCAGGAGGCTATGGCTACACCTTC

v_call: TRBV2
d_call: NA
j_call: TRBJ1-5
clone_size: few
cdr3_aa: CASGGKGGSNQPQHF
cdr3_nt: TGTGCCAGCGGGGGGAAGGGAGGGAGCAATCAGCCCCAGCATTTT

v_call: TRBV5-1
d_call: NA
j_call: TRBJ2-1
clone_size: many
cdr3_aa: CASSLAGTLYNEQFF
cdr3_nt: TGCGCCAGCAGCTTGGCCGGGACACTCTACAATGAGCAGTTCTTC

v_call: TRBV9
d_call: TRBD1
j_call: TRBJ2-1
clone_size: NA
cdr3_aa: CASSPQTGTGVNEQFF
cdr3_nt: TGTGCCAGCAGCCCTCAAACCGGGACAGGGGTAAATGAGCAGTTCTTC